These T cell receptor beta chains were read from a single sample in a study of cytomegalovirus exposure and HLA in healthy donors. TCRdb's copy holds only in-frame clones and misses some; the assay was immunoSEQ multiplex PCR. In the table there are 150,000 to 200,000 clones, roughly 78% of which are singletons. The specimen sequenced was PBMCs. The receptors here all came from a middle-aged woman in good health and CMV-seronegative. Each CDR3 is given with its conserved first and last residue. The D gene is left open where the match is weak. Not every row has a clone size; where given, it reads once, few, many or a size class.

cdr3_aa cdr3_nt v_call d_call j_call clone_size
CASSVDSPTEQYF TGTGCCAGCAGCGTAGACAGCCCCACCGAGCAGTACTTC TRBV9 - TRBJ2-7 -
CASSYLIAGGSEQFF TGTGCCAGCAGTTACTTAATAGCGGGAGGATCTGAGCAGTTCTTC TRBV6-5 TRBD2 TRBJ2-1 -
CASSALLGGNTEAFF TGTGCCAGCAGCGCTTTGTTGGGAGGGAACACTGAAGCTTTCTTT TRBV6-1 - TRBJ1-1 -
CASSLDAAGTGSRAFF TGCGCCAGCAGCCTAGACGCAGCCGGGACAGGGAGTCGTGCTTTCTTT TRBV4-3 TRBD1 TRBJ1-1 -
CASSLVQGYGYTF TGTGCCAGCAGCTTAGTACAGGGCTATGGCTACACCTTC TRBV7-9 - TRBJ1-2 once
CASSQDRLTVLMNTEAFF TGCGCCAGCAGCCAAGATCGCCTGACAGTACTCATGAACACTGAAGCTTTCTTT TRBV4-1 - TRBJ1-1 -
CASSIEAGDYGYTF TGTGCCAGTAGTATAGAGGCAGGGGACTATGGCTACACCTTC TRBV19 - TRBJ1-2 -
CASSRGRMGEQYF TGTGCCAGCAGCCGCGGGAGGATGGGCGAGCAGTACTTC TRBV27 TRBD2 TRBJ2-7 -
CASSFQGQPQHF TGTGCCAGCAGTTTTCAGGGACAGCCCCAGCATTTT TRBV27 - TRBJ1-5 -
CASRWADFSHEQYF TGTGCCAGCAGGTGGGCGGACTTCTCCCACGAGCAGTACTTC TRBV13 - TRBJ2-7 -
CASNGGISNQPQHF TGTGCCAGTAACGGAGGAATTAGCAATCAGCCCCAGCATTTT TRBV19 - TRBJ1-5 -
CASRGGTSGTYEQYF TGTGCCAGCAGGGGGGGGACTAGCGGAACCTACGAGCAGTACTTC TRBV28 TRBD2 TRBJ2-7 -
CASSVDRGRADTQYF TGTGCCAGCAGCGTTGACAGGGGCAGGGCAGATACGCAGTATTTT TRBV7-2 TRBD1 TRBJ2-3 few
CASSINRDQFF TGTGCCAGTAGTATCAACAGAGATCAGTTCTTC TRBV19 - TRBJ2-1 once
CASGDAGQGAFEQYF TGTGCCAGCGGAGACGCCGGACAGGGGGCTTTCGAGCAGTACTTC TRBV28 TRBD1 TRBJ2-7 once
CASSEDSRSQPQHF TGTGCCAGCAGTGAGGACAGCCGAAGTCAGCCCCAGCATTTT TRBV6-1 - TRBJ1-5 few
CASSLGSANYGYTF TGCGCCAGCAGCTTGGGTTCGGCTAACTATGGCTACACCTTC TRBV5-1 - TRBJ1-2 -
CASSLTSGNYEQYF TGCGCCAGCAGCTTGACTAGCGGGAACTACGAGCAGTACTTC TRBV5-1 TRBD2 TRBJ2-7 -
CASSTRFTEQFF TGTGCCAGCAGCACCAGATTCACTGAGCAGTTCTTC TRBV7-2 - TRBJ2-1 few
CASSKEEGQDASYGYTF TGTGCCAGCAGCAAAGAGGAGGGACAGGACGCCTCTTATGGCTACACCTTC TRBV21-1 - TRBJ1-2 -
CASSQDPRGLYGYTF TGCGCCAGCAGCCAAGACCCTAGGGGGCTCTATGGCTACACCTTC TRBV4-1 TRBD1 TRBJ1-2 -
CASTVEETQYF TGTGCCAGCACTGTCGAGGAGACCCAGTACTTC TRBV7-9 - TRBJ2-5 -
CASSQGAVAETQYF TGTGCCAGCAGCCAGGGGGCGGTTGCAGAGACCCAGTACTTC TRBV5-6 TRBD1 TRBJ2-5 -
CASSQDKASFAYNEQFF TGCGCCAGCAGCCAAGATAAAGCGTCTTTCGCCTACAATGAGCAGTTCTTC TRBV4-3 - TRBJ2-1 -
CASSNDRDRGETQYF TGTGCCAGTAGTAACGACCGGGACAGGGGGGAGACCCAGTACTTC TRBV19 TRBD1 TRBJ2-5 -
CASSSGTGEQYF TGCGCCAGCAGCTCAGGGACAGGCGAGCAGTACTTC TRBV5-1 TRBD1 TRBJ2-7 -
CAISVEGKETQYF TGTGCCATCAGTGTGGAGGGGAAAGAGACCCAGTACTTC TRBV10-3 - TRBJ2-5 -
CASSEGSGGAYNEQFF TGTGCCAGCAGCGAGGGGTCCGGGGGGGCCTACAATGAGCAGTTCTTC TRBV9 TRBD2 TRBJ2-1 -
CASSSQGALNQPQHF TGTGCCAGCAGCTCCCAGGGGGCCCTCAATCAGCCCCAGCATTTT TRBV7-2 TRBD1 TRBJ1-5 -
CASSLEGRGLEPQHF TGCGCCAGCAGCTTGGAGGGCAGGGGGCTTGAGCCCCAGCATTTT TRBV5-1 TRBD1 TRBJ1-5 -
CAISGTAVSSEKLFF TGTGCCATCTCCGGGACAGCCGTCTCTTCTGAAAAACTGTTTTTT TRBV10-3 TRBD1 TRBJ1-4 -